These T cell receptor beta chains were read from a single sample in a study of shared clonotypes between healthy human individuals. Method: immunoSEQ multiplex PCR; TCRdb's copy keeps in-frame clones and lacks some. The sample carries more than 2,000,000 clones, around nine tenths recorded once. Sample: naive CD4+ T cells sorted from blood. These receptor sequences come from a man between 18 and 35 years old in good health. CDR3s include the opening cysteine and the closing phenylalanine or tryptophan. The D gene is left open where the match is weak. For some rows the clone size is stated as once, few or many, or as a class when expanded; others skip it.

size,V,D,J,DNA,CDR3
-,TRBV7-2,TRBD1,TRBJ1-5,TGTGCCAGCAGTCAATCGCAGAACAGGGGCAGTAGCAATCAGCCCCAGCATTTT,CASSQSQNRGSSNQPQHF
-,TRBV19,TRBD1,TRBJ1-5,TGTGCCAGTACCCAGGGGGCGTTTCAGCCCCAGCATTTT,CASTQGAFQPQHF
-,TRBV12-5,TRBD2,TRBJ2-7,TGTGCTAGTGGTTTGGTAATAGCGGGAGGATCCTACGAGCAGTACTTC,CASGLVIAGGSYEQYF
-,TRBV2,TRBD2,TRBJ2-1,TGTGCCAGCAGTGCTCGCCTAGCGGGGGGGCCCGGTGAGCAGTTCTTC,CASSARLAGGPGEQFF
-,TRBV5-4,TRBD2,TRBJ2-2,TGTGCCAGCAGCTTGGACCTAGCGGGAGGGACGGGAACCGGGGAGCTGTTTTTT,CASSLDLAGGTGTGELFF
-,TRBV6-1,TRBD2,TRBJ2-1,TGTGCCAGCAGTACCGGGACTAGCGGGTTCGATGAGCAGTTCTTC,CASSTGTSGFDEQFF
-,TRBV10-3,TRBD1,TRBJ2-5,TGTGCCATCAGTGTTAACCGGGGACAGGGCAGAAAAGAGACCCAGTACTTC,CAISVNRGQGRKETQYF
-,TRBV6-6,-,TRBJ2-2,TGTGCCAGCAGTCATAGAGGACAGCCGAACACCGGGGAGCTGTTTTTT,CASSHRGQPNTGELFF
-,TRBV6-6,-,TRBJ2-7,TGTGCCAGTCGCCTTTTCCGGGACCACAAATACGAGCAGTACTTC,CASRLFRDHKYEQYF
-,TRBV2,-,TRBJ2-3,TGTGCCAGCAGACTTGGAGCCACAGATACGCAGTATTTT,CASRLGATDTQYF
-,TRBV11-2,TRBD2,TRBJ2-2,TGTGCCAGCAGCACACTAGCGGGGGGGTCGAACACCGGGGAGCTGTTTTTT,CASSTLAGGSNTGELFF
-,TRBV6-5,-,TRBJ1-1,TGTGCCAGCAACGACGCGGGGGAGACAGCTTTCTTT,CASNDAGETAFF
-,TRBV28,-,TRBJ1-1,TGTGCCAGCAGGAGTGGACAGTTACAAGCTTTCTTT,CASRSGQLQAFF
-,TRBV6-4,TRBD2,TRBJ2-3,TGTGCCAGCAGTGCCGGACTAGCGGGAGCTAGCACAGATACGCAGTATTTT,CASSAGLAGASTDTQYF
-,TRBV15,TRBD2,TRBJ2-1,TGTGCCACCAGCAGCGGGACTATCAATGAGCAGTTCTTC,CATSSGTINEQFF
-,TRBV30,TRBD2,TRBJ2-5,TGTGCCTGGAGTTTTAGCGGGAGACTTGAAGAGACCCAGTACTTC,CAWSFSGRLEETQYF
-,TRBV6-5,TRBD1,TRBJ1-4,TGTGCCAGCAGCCGCGACAGGGGACGGGGAGAAAAACTGTTTTTT,CASSRDRGRGEKLFF
-,TRBV7-2,TRBD1,TRBJ2-7,TGTGCCAGCAGCTCCGGGTCAGGGGGCTACGAGCAGTACTTC,CASSSGSGGYEQYF
-,TRBV19,TRBD1,TRBJ1-2,TGTGCCAGTAGTGGGGACAGGAGGTATGGCTACACCTTC,CASSGDRRYGYTF
few,TRBV30,TRBD1,TRBJ1-1,TGTGCCTGGAGTCCAGACAGGGAGACTGAAGCTTTCTTT,CAWSPDRETEAFF
-,TRBV28,TRBD1,TRBJ1-3,TGTGCCAGCAGTCGCTGGTCGGGACAGGGGACTGGAAACACCATATATTTT,CASSRWSGQGTGNTIYF
-,TRBV21-1,-,TRBJ2-1,TGTGCCAGCAGCCCCTGGACTAGCGCCTCTATCTACAATGAGCAGTTCTTC,CASSPWTSASIYNEQFF
-,TRBV19,-,TRBJ1-1,TGTGCCAGTTCTAAACCTGGGACTGAAGCTTTCTTT,CASSKPGTEAFF
once,TRBV5-6,-,TRBJ2-7,TGTGCCAGCAGCTTTGTCAGCTACTCCTACGAGCAGTACTTC,CASSFVSYSYEQYF
once,TRBV19,-,TRBJ1-1,TGTGCCAGTACCCCAAGGAGGAGTCAAGAAGCTTTCTTT,CASTPRRSQEAFF
-,TRBV23-1,-,TRBJ2-1,TGCGCCAAAAATCAGACAGGAACGCATTACAATGAGCAGTTCTTC,CAKNQTGTHYNEQFF
-,TRBV7-2,-,TRBJ2-3,TGTGCCAGCAGCTTAAGGGGCAGGAGGACAGATACGCAGTATTTT,CASSLRGRRTDTQYF
-,TRBV2,-,TRBJ2-1,TGTGCCAGCAGTAAACTAGCATGGAGGGATGAGCAGTTCTTC,CASSKLAWRDEQFF
once,TRBV6-4,TRBD1,TRBJ1-2,TGTGCCAGCAGCCCGACAGGGACCAACTATGGCTACACCTTC,CASSPTGTNYGYTF
-,TRBV5-1,TRBD1,TRBJ2-5,TGCGCCAGCAGCCAAGGGACAGGAGGGCGGACCCAGTACTTC,CASSQGTGGRTQYF
-,TRBV6-5,-,TRBJ1-1,TGTGCCAGCAGCTCCCTGGGGTTAAGAGCTTTCTTT,CASSSLGLRAFF
-,TRBV21-1,-,TRBJ2-5,TGTGCCAGCAGCAAACGGGGGCGCGGGGAGACCCAGTACTTC,CASSKRGRGETQYF
-,TRBV28,-,TRBJ2-5,TGTGCCAGCAGTTCACCGGGGATCCAAGAGACCCAGTACTTC,CASSSPGIQETQYF
-,TRBV9,-,TRBJ1-2,TGTGCCAGCAGCGTAGCCAGGGACTATGGCTACACCTTC,CASSVARDYGYTF
-,TRBV2,TRBD1,TRBJ2-7,TGTGCCAGCAGACGGGACAGGGGCAACTACGAGCAGTACTTC,CASRRDRGNYEQYF
-,TRBV5-1,-,TRBJ1-3,TGCGCCAGCAGCTCACAGGGCTCTGGAAACACCATATATTTT,CASSSQGSGNTIYF
-,TRBV18,TRBD1,TRBJ1-2,TGTGCCAGCTCACCACAGGAAGGGACAGGGGGCCTCTGGGGCTATGGCTACACCTTC,CASSPQEGTGGLWGYGYTF
-,TRBV10-3,TRBD2,TRBJ2-1,TGTGCCATCAGTGACCCTCGGGAGGGACGGACTGGTGAGCAGTTCTTC,CAISDPREGRTGEQFF
once,TRBV5-1,TRBD1,TRBJ2-7,TGCGCCAGCAGCTTGGACAGCACAGGGGCCGAGCAGTACTTC,CASSLDSTGAEQYF
-,TRBV5-8,-,TRBJ2-3,TGTGCCAGCAGTCTAGGGGGTCGGCTCACAGATACGCAGTATTTT,CASSLGGRLTDTQYF
-,TRBV7-9,-,TRBJ2-7,TGTGCCAGCAGCTTGCTTCGACCGAATGGCGACGAGCAGTACTTC,CASSLLRPNGDEQYF
-,TRBV7-2,TRBD2,TRBJ2-3,TGTGCCAGCAGCTTAGCCGTCGGGGGGGATACGCAGTATTTT,CASSLAVGGDTQYF
-,TRBV28,TRBD1,TRBJ1-3,TGTGCCAGCAGCCATCCATGGGGACAGGGGTCAGGAAACACCATATATTTT,CASSHPWGQGSGNTIYF
-,TRBV11-2,-,TRBJ2-3,TGTGCCAGCAACGAGGCGGCACCGGGGCAGTATTTT,CASNEAAPGQYF
-,TRBV7-2,-,TRBJ2-7,TGTGCCAGCAGCTTAGTCGTGGGGGAGTACGAGCAGTACTTC,CASSLVVGEYEQYF
-,TRBV6-5,-,TRBJ2-7,TGTGCCAGCAGGACCGGGAACTACGAGCAGTACTTC,CASRTGNYEQYF
few,TRBV19,-,TRBJ1-5,TGTGCCAGTTCGAGGGGGAATAGCAATCAGCCCCAGCATTTT,CASSRGNSNQPQHF
-,TRBV5-4,-,TRBJ1-1,TGTGCCAGCAGCTTGGGATTCCCGAACACTGAAGCTTTCTTT,CASSLGFPNTEAFF
once,TRBV30,-,TRBJ1-5,TGTGCCTGGAGTGCCCCCCCGGGGGGTCAGCCCCAGCATTTT,CAWSAPPGGQPQHF
-,TRBV30,TRBD2,TRBJ2-2,TGTGCCTCCTTATCTAGCGGGAGGGGCACCGGGGAGCTGTTTTTT,CASLSSGRGTGELFF